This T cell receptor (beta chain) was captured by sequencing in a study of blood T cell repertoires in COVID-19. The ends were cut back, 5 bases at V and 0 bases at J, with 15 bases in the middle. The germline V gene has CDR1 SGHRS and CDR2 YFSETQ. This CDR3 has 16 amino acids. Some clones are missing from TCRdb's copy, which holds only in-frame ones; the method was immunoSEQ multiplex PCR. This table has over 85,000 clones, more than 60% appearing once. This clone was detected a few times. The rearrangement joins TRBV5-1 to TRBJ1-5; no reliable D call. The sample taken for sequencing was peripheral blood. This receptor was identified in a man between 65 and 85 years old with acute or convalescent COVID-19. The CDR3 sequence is CASRPGSGGSNQPQHF. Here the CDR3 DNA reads TGCGCCAGCAGGCCTGGCTCCGGCGGTAGCAATCAGCCCCAGCATTTT.